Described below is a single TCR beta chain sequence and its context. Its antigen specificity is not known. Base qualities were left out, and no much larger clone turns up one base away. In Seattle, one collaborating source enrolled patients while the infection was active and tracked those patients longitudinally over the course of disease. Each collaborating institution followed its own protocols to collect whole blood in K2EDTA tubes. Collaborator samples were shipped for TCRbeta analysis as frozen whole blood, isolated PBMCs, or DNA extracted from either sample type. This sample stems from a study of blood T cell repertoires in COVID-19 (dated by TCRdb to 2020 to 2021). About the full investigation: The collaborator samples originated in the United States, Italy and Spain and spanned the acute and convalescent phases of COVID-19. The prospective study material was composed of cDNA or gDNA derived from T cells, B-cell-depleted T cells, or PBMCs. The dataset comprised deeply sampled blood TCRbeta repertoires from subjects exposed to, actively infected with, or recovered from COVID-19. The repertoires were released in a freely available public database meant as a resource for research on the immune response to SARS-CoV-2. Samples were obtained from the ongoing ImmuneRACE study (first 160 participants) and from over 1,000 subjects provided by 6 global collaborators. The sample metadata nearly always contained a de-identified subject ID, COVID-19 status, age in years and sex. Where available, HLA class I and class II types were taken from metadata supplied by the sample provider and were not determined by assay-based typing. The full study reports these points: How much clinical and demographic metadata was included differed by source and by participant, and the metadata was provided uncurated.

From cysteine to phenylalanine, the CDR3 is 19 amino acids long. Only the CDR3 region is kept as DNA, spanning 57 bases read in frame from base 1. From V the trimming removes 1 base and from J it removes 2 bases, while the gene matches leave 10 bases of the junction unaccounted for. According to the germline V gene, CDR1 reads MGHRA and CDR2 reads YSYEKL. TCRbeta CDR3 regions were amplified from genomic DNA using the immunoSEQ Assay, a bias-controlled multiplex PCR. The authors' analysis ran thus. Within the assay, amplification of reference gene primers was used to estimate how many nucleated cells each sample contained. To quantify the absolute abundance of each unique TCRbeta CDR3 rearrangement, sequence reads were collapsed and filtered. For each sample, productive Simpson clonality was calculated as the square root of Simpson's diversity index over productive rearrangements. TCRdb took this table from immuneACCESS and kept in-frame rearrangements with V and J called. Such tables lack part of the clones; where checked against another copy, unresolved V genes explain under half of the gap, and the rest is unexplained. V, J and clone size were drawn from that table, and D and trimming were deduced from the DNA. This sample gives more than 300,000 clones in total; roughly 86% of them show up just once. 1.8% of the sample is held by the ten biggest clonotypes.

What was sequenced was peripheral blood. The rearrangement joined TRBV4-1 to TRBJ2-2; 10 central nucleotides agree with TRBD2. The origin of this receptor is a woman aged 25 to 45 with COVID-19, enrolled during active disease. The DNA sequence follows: TGCGCCAGCAGCCAAGCCCCAACACTAGCGGGGACCAACACCGGGGAGCTGTTTTTT. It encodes CASSQAPTLAGTNTGELFF.